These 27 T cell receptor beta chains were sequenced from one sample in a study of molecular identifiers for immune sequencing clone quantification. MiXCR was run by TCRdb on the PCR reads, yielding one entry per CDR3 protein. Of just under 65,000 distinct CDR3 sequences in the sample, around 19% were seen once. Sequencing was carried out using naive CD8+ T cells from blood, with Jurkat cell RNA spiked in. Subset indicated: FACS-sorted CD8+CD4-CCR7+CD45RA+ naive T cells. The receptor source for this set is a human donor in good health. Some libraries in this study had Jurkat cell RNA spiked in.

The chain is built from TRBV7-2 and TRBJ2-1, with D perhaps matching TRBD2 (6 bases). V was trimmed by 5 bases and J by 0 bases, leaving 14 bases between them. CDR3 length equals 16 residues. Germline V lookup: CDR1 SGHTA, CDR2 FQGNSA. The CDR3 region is CASSALGGSSYNEQFF. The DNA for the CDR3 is TGTGCCAGCAGCGCCCTCGGGGGTAGCTCCTACAATGAGCAGTTCTTC.

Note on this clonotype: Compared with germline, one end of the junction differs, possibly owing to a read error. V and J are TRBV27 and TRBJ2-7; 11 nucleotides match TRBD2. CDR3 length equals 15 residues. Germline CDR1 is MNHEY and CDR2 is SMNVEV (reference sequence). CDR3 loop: CASSSTGLAAYELYF. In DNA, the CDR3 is TGTGCCAGCAGTTCAACGGGACTAGCGGCTTACGAGCTGTACTTC.

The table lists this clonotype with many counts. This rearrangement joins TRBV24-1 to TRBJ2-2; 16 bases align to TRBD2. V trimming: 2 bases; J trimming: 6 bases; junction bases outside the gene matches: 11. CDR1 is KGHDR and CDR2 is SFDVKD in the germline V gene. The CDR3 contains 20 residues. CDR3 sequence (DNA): TGTGCCACCAGTGATTCGGGGACTAGCGGGAGGGTTCCCCGAGCCGGGGAGCTGTTTTTT. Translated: CATSDSGTSGRVPRAGELFF.

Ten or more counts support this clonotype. The CDR3 sequence is CASSYSSGLAADTQYF. CDR3 DNA sequence: TGTGCCAGCAGTTACTCTTCCGGCCTAGCAGCGGATACGCAGTATTTT. This chain joins TRBV6-5 and TRBJ2-3; maybe TRBD2 (5 bases). This CDR3 is 16 amino acids long. Trimming shortened V by 0 bases and J by 6 bases, and 16 bases separated the two germline ends. The germline gives CDR1 MNHEY, CDR2 SVGAGI.

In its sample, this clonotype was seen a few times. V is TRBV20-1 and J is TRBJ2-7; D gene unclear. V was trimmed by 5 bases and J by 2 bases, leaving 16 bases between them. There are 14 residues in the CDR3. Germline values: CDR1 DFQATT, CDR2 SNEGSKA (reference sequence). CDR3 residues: CSAPHPRLPYEQYF. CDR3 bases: TGCAGTGCTCCTCACCCCCGTCTTCCCTACGAGCAGTACTTC.

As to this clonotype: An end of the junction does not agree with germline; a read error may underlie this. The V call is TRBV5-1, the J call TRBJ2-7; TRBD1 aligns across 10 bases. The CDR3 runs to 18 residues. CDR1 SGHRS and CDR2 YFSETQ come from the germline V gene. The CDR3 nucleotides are TGCGCCGGCAGCTTGGCCGGGACAGGGGACCTAAGCTCCTACGAGCAGTACTTC. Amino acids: CAGSLAGTGDLSSYEQYF.

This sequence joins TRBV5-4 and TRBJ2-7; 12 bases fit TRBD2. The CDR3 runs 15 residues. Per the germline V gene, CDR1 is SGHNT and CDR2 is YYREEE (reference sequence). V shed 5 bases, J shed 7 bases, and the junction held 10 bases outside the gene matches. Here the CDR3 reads CASSHGLAGPGEQYF. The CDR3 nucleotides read TGTGCCAGCAGTCATGGACTAGCGGGACCGGGGGAGCAGTACTTC.

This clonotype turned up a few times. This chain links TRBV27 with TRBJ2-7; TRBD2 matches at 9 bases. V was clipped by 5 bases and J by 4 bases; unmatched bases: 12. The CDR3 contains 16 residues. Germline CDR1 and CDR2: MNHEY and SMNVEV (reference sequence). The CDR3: CASSPSVGGRAYEQYF. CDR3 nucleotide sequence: TGTGCCAGCAGTCCCTCCGTAGGCGGGAGGGCGTACGAGCAGTACTTC.

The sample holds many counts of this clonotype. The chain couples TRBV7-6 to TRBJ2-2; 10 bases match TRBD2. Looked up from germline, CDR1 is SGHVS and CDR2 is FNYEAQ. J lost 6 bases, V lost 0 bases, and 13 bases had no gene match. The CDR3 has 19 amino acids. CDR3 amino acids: CASSLARGALAGASGELFF. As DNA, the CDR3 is TGTGCCAGCAGCTTAGCGCGGGGAGCTCTAGCGGGAGCCTCCGGGGAGCTGTTTTTT.

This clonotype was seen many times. The CDR3 spells CASSLSGSYEQYF. The CDR3 nucleotides are TGCGCCAGCAGCCTAAGCGGGAGTTACGAGCAGTACTTC. The chain employs TRBV4-1 and TRBJ2-7, with TRBD2 identical over 8 bases. The length of the CDR3 is 13 residues. Trimming at V came to 4 bases and at J to 4 bases, leaving 3 bases not matched to a gene. Germline CDR1 is MGHRA and CDR2 is YSYEKL.

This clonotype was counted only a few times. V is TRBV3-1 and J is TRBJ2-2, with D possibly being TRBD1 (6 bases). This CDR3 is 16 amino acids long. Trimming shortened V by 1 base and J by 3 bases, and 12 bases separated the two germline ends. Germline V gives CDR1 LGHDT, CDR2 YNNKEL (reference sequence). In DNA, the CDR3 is TGTGCCAGCAGCCAAGGGCAGGGGTACGACACCGGGGAGCTGTTTTTT. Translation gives CASSQGQGYDTGELFF.

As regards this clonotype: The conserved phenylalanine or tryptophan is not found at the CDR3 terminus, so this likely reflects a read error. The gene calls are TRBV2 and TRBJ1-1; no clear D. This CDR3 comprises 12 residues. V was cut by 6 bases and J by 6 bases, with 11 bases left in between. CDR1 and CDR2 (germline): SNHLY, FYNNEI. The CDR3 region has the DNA TGTGCCAGCAGGGCCGGTTTGGCTGAAGCTTTCCTT. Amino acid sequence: CASRAGLAEAFL.

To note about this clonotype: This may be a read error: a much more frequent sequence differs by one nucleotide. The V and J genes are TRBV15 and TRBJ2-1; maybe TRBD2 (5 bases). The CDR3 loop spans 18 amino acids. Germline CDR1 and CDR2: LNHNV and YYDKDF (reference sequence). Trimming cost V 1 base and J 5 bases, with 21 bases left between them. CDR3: CATSRARYPSGRDNEQFF. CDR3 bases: TGTGCCACCAGCAGAGCCCGCTATCCCAGCGGAAGGGACAATGAGCAGTTCTTC.

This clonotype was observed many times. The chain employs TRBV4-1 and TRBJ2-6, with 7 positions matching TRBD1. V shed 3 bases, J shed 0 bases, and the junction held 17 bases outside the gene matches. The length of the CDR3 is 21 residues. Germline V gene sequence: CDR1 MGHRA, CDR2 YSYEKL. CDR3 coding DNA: TGCGCCAGCAGCCAGACCGGTATTTTGGGGGACAGTATCTCTGGGGCCAACGTCCTGACTTTC. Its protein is CASSQTGILGDSISGANVLTF.

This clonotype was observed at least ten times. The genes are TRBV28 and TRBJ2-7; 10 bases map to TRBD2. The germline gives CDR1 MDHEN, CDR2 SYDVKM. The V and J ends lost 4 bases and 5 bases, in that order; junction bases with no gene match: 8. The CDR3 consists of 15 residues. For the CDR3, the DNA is TGTGCCAGCAGTTCCGAGCCTAGCGGGAGACACGAGCAGTACTTC. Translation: CASSSEPSGRHEQYF. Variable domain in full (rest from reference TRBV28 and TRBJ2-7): DVKVTQSSRYLVKRTGEKVFLECVQDMDHENMFWYRQDPGLGLRLIYFSYDVKMKEKGDIPEGYSVSREKKERFSLILESASTNQTSMYLCASSSEPSGRHEQYFGPGTRLTVT.

CDR3 sequence (DNA): TGTGCCAGCAGCCATTTGGGGGGTGCATCAGGGGGCGAACTAACCTACAATGAGCAGTTCTTC. Translation: CASSHLGGASGGELTYNEQFF. V and J are TRBV7-9 and TRBJ2-1; 8 nucleotides align to TRBD1. The germline CDR1 and CDR2 sequences are SEHNR and FQNEAQ (reference sequence). With 5 bases clipped from V and 2 bases from J, the junction kept 23 bases outside the gene matches. The CDR3 runs 21 residues.

CDR3: CASSAARPYHEQYF. The CDR3 nucleotides read TGCGCCAGCAGCGCGGCCAGGCCCTACCACGAGCAGTACTTC. V usage is TRBV4-1 and J usage is TRBJ2-7, with D unresolved. Trimming stripped 5 bases from V and 5 bases from J, with 16 bases between. CDR3 length equals 14 residues. Germline V CDR1 and CDR2: MGHRA, YSYEKL.

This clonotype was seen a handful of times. This chain's CDR3 is CASSPWTETNTQYF. Here the CDR3 DNA reads TGTGCCAGCAGCCCTTGGACAGAAACTAATACGCAGTATTTT. The chain carries TRBV11-3 and TRBJ2-3; D might be TRBD1 (6 bases). Trimming left V 5 bases short and J 7 bases short, with 16 bases between. Germline loops: CDR1 SGHNT, CDR2 YENEEA. CDR3 size: 14 residues.

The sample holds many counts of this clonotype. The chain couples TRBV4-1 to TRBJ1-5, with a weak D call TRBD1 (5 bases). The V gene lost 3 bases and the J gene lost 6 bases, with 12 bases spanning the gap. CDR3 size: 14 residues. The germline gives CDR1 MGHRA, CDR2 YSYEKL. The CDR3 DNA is TGCGCCAGCAGCCACCCTTCAGGGTCTCAGCCCCAGCATTTT. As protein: CASSHPSGSQPQHF.

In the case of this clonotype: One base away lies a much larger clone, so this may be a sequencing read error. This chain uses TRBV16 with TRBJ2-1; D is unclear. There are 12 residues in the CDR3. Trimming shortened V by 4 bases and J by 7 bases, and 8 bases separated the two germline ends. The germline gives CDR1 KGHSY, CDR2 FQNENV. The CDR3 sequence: CASSRSTNEQFF. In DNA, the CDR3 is TGTGCCAGCAGCCGCTCAACTAATGAGCAGTTCTTC.

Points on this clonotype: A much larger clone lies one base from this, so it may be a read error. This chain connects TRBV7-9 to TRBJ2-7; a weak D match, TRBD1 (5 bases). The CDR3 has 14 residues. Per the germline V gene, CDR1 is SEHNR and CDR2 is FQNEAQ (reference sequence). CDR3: CASSRQGTRYEQHF. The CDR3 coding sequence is TGTGCCAGCAGCCGGCAGGGTACGCGCTACGAGCAGCACTTC. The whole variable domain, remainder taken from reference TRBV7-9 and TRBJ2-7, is DTGVSQNPRHKITKRGQNVTFRCDPISEHNRLYWYRQTLGQGPEFLTYFQNEAQLEKSRLLSDRFSAERPKGSFSTLEIQRTEQGDSAMYLCASSRQGTRYEQHFGPGTRLTVT.

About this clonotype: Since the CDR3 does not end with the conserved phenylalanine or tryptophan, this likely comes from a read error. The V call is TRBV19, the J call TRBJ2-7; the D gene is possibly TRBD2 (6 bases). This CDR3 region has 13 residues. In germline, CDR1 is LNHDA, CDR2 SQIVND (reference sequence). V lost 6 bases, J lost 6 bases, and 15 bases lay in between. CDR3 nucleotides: TGTGCCAGTAGCTCATCGGGCGGGGCCGAGCAGTACCTC. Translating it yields CASSSSGGAEQYL.

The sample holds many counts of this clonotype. The CDR3 DNA reads TGTGCCAGCAGCCCCCCGGGACTAGCGGGAGGAAGCATTCAGTACTTC. Residues: CASSPPGLAGGSIQYF. The V and J genes are TRBV7-2 and TRBJ2-4; the match to TRBD2 covers 15 bases. V shed 5 bases and J 9 bases; nucleotides not matched to a gene: 8. The CDR3 contains 16 residues. The germline gives CDR1 SGHTA, CDR2 FQGNSA.

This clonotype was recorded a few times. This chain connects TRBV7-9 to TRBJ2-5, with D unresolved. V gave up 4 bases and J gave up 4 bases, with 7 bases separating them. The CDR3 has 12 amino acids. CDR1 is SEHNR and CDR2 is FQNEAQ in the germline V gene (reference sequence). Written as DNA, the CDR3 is TGTGCCAGCAGCTGGTCGTCAGAGACCCAGTACTTC. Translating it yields CASSWSSETQYF.

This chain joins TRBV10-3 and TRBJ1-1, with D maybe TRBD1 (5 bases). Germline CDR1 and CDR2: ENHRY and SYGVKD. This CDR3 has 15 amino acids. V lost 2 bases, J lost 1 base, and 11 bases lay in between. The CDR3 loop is CAISEVRGRNTEAFF. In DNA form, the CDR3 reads TGTGCCATCAGTGAGGTTCGGGGACGGAACACTGAAGCTTTCTTT.

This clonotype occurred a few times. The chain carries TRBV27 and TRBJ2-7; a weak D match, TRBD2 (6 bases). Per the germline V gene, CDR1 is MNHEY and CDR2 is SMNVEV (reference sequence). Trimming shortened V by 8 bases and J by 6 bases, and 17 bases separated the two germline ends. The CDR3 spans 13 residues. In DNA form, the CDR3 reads TGTGCCAGCGCATGGGAGGCAGGGTTCGAGCAGTACTTC. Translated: CASAWEAGFEQYF.

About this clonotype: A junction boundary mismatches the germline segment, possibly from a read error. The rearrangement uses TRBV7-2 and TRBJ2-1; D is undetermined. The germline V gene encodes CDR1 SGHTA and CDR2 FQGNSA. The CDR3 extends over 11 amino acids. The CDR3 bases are TGTGCCAACAGCTTAGGGTTAGAGCAGTTCTTC. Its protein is CANSLGLEQFF. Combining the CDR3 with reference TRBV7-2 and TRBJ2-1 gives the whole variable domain GAGVSQSPSNKVTEKGKDVELRCDPISGHTALYWYRQSLGQGLEFLIYFQGNSAPDKSGLPSDRFSAERTGGSVSTLTIQRTQQEDSAVYLCANSLGLEQFFGPGTRLTVL.